This T cell receptor (beta chain) was recorded in a study of blood T cell repertoires in COVID-19 (dated by TCRdb to the early 2020s). About the full investigation: Samples covering the acute and convalescent phases of COVID-19 were provided by collaborators in the United States, Italy and Spain. Where available, HLA class I and class II types were obtained from metadata supplied by the sample provider rather than from assay-based typing. Subjects who had been exposed to COVID-19, were actively infected with it, or had recovered from it provided the deeply sampled blood TCRbeta repertoires that made up the dataset. The repertoires were released in a freely available public database intended as a resource for research on the immune response to SARS-CoV-2. The samples were drawn from the first 160 participants of the ongoing ImmuneRACE study and from 950 to 1,500 subjects provided by 6 global collaborators. Sample metadata almost always included a de-identified subject ID, COVID-19 status, age in years and sex. The prospective study material was composed of cDNA or gDNA derived from T cells, B-cell-depleted T cells, or PBMCs.

Samples from volunteer blood donors who had recovered from COVID-19 were contributed by a second Seattle source. Collaborating institutions collected whole blood in K2EDTA tubes following their own protocols. For TCRbeta analysis, collaborators shipped samples as frozen whole blood, isolated PBMCs, or DNA extracted from either of those sample types. This clone was observed once. The antigen this receptor binds is unknown. The record has no base qualities; no much larger clone is one base away. Results the study describes overall, beyond this receptor: The quantity of clinical and demographic metadata differed by source and by participant and was supplied without curation.

V was cut back by 2 bases and J by 7 bases, leaving a gap of 9 bases between them. Reading from cysteine to phenylalanine, the CDR3 counts 13 amino acids. This entry keeps only the CDR3 DNA: 39 bases, framed from base 1. In the germline V gene (reference sequence), CDR1 corresponds to LNHDA and CDR2 to SQIVND. TCRbeta CDR3 regions were amplified from genomic DNA using the immunoSEQ Assay, a bias-controlled multiplex PCR. For the original study's pipeline: Within the assay, amplification of reference gene primers was used to estimate how many nucleated cells each sample contained. To quantify the absolute abundance of each unique TCRbeta CDR3 rearrangement, sequence reads were collapsed and filtered. For each sample, productive Simpson clonality was calculated by taking the square root of Simpson's diversity index across productive rearrangements. TCRdb carries this immuneACCESS record with in-frame sequences only. Its versions omit some clonotypes, under half of them owing to an unresolved V gene in the studies checked, with the rest unexplained. V and J calls and clone size are copied from that table; D and trimming were computed from the DNA. The sample has around 300,000 clones on record, 83% of them singletons. In total, the top ten clones hold roughly 9.4% of the sample.

The chain uses TRBV19 and TRBJ1-3, with the D segment identity uncertain. Sequenced sample: peripheral blood. The sequence was collected from a woman between 45 and 65 years old who had recovered from COVID-19. The sequenced DNA: TGTGCCAGTAGTATAAATTCGAGGAACACCATATATTTT. This translates into CASSINSRNTIYF.